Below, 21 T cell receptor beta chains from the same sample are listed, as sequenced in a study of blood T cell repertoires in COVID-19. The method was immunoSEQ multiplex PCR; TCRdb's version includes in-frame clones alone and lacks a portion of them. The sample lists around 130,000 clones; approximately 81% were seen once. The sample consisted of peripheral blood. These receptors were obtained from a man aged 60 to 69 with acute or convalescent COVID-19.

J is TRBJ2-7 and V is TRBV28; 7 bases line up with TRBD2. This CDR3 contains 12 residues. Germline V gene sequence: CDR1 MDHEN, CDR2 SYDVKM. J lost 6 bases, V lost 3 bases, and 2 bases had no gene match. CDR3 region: CASSFGGTEQYF. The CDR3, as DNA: TGTGCCAGCAGTTTCGGGGGGACCGAGCAGTACTTC.

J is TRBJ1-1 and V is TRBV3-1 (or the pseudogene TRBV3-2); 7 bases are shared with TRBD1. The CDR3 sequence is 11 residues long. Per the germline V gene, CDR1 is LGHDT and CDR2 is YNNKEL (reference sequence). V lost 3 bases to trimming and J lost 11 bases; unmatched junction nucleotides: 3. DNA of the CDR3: TGTGCCAGCAGCCACGACAGGGCGGCTTTCTTT. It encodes CASSHDRAAFF.

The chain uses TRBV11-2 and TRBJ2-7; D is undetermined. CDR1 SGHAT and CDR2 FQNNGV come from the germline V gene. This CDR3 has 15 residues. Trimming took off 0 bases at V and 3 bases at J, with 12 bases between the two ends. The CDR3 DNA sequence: TGTGCCAGCAGCTTAGACAGGCAGGCCTACTACGAGCAGTACTTC. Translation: CASSLDRQAYYEQYF.

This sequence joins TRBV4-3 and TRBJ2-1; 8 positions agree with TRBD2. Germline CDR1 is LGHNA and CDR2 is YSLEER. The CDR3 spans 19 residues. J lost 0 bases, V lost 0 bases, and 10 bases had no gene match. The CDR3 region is CASSQDAFGGGSSYNEQFF. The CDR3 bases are TGCGCCAGCAGCCAAGATGCCTTCGGCGGGGGGAGCTCCTACAATGAGCAGTTCTTC.

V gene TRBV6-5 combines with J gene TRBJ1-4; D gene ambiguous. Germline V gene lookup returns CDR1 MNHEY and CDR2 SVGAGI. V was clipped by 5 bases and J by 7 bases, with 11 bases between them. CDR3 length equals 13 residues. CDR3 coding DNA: TGTGCCAGCAGTAACGGGAATACTGAAAAACTGTTTTTT. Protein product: CASSNGNTEKLFF.

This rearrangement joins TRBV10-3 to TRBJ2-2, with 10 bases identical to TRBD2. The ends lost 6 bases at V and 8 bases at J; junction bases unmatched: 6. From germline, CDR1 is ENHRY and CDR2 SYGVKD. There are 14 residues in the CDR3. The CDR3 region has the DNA TGTGCCATCAGCCCCGGACTAGCGGTTGGGGAGCTGTTTTTT. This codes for CAISPGLAVGELFF.

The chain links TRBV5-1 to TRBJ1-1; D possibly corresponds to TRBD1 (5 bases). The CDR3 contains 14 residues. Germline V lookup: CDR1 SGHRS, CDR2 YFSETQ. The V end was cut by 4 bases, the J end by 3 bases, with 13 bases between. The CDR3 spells CASSLRDWDTEAFF. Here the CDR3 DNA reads TGCGCCAGCAGCCTCAGGGATTGGGACACTGAAGCTTTCTTT.

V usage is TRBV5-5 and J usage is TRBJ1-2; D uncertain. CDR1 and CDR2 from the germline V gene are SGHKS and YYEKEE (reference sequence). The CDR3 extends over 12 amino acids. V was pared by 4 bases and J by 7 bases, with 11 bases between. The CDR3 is CASSGREGGYTF. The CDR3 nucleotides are TGTGCCAGCAGCGGGAGGGAAGGTGGCTACACCTTC.

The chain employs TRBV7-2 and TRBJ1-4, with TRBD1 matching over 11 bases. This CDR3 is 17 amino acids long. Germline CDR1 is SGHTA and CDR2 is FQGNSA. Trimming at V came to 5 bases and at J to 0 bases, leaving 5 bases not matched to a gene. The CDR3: CASSPGTGGSTNEKLFF. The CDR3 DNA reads TGTGCCAGCAGCCCAGGGACAGGGGGTTCAACTAATGAAAAACTGTTTTTT.

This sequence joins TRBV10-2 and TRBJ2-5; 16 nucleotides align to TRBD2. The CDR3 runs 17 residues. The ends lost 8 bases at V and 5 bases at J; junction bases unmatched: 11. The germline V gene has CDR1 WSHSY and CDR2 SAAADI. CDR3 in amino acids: CASSFGTSGRGWETQYF. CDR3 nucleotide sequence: TGCGCCAGCTCCTTTGGGACTAGCGGGAGGGGTTGGGAGACCCAGTACTTC.

CDR3 in DNA: TGTGCCAGTAGTGTCCCTTATCAGCCCCAGCATTTT. Amino acid sequence: CASSVPYQPQHF. The chain is built from TRBV19 and TRBJ1-5; D remains ambiguous. There are 12 residues in the CDR3. Trimming took 5 bases from V and 5 from J, leaving 7 bases between them. Germline CDR1 LNHDA, CDR2 SQIVND (reference sequence).

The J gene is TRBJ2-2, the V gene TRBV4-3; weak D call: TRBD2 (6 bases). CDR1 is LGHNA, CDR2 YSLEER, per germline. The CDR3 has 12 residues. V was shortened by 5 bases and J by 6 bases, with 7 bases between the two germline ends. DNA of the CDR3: TGCGCCAGCAGCTGGGGGGCCGGGGAGCTGTTTTTT. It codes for CASSWGAGELFF.

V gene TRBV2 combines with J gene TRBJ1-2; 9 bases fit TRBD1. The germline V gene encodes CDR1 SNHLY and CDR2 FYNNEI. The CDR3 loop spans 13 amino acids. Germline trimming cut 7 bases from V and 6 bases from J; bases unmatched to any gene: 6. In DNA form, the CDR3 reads TGTGCCAGCAACCCGGACAGGGGAGATGGCTACACCTTC. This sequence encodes CASNPDRGDGYTF.

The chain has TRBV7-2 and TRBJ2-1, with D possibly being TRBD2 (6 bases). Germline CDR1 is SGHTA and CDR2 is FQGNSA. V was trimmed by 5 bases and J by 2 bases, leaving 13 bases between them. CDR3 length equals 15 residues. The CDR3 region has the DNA TGTGCCAGCAGCCAAACTGGGACTGCCTACAATGAGCAGTTCTTC. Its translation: CASSQTGTAYNEQFF.

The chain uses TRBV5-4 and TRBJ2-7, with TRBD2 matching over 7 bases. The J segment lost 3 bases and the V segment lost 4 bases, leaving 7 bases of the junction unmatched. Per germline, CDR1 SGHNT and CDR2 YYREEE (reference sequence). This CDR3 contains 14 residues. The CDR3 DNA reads TGTGCCAGCAGCCTAGGACTAGAGGGCTACGAGCAGTACTTC. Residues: CASSLGLEGYEQYF.

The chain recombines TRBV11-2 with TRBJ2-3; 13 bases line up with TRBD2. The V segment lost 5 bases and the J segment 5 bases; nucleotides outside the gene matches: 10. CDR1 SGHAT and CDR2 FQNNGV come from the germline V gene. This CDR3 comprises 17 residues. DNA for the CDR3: TGTGCCAGCAGCGAACAGGGACTAGCGGGGCGGGGAGATACGCAGTATTTT. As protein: CASSEQGLAGRGDTQYF.

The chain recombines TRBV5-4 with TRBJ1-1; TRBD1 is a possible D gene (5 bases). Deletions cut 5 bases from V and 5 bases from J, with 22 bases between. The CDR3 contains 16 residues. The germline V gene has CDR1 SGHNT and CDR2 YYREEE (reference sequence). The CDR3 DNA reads TGTGCCAGCAGTCCAAATGGCCTAGACGGGGGGACTGAAGCTTTCTTT. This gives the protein CASSPNGLDGGTEAFF.

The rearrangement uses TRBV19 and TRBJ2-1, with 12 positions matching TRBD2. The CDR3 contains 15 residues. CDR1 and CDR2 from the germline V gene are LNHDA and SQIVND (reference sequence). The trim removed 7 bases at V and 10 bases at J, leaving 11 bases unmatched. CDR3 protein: CASTQTSGRSGEQFF. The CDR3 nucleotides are TGTGCCAGTACCCAGACTAGCGGGAGATCTGGAGAGCAGTTCTTC.

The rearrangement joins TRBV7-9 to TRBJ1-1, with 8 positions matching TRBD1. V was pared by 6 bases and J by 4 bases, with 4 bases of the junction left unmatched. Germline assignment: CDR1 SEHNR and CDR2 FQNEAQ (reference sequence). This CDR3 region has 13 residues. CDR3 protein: CASSSGGGTEAFF. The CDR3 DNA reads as TGTGCCAGCAGTTCAGGGGGCGGCACTGAAGCTTTCTTT.

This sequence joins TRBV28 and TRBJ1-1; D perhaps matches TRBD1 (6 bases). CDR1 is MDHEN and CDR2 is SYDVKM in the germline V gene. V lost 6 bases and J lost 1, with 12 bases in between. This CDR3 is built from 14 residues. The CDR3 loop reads CASRVGAPNTEAFF. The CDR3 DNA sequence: TGTGCCAGCAGGGTGGGGGCGCCGAACACTGAAGCTTTCTTT.

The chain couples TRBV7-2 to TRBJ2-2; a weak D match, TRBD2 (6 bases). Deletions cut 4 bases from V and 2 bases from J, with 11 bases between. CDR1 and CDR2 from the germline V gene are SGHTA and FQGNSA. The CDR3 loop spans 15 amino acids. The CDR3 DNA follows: TGTGCCAGCAGCTCTGGGACTGGAAACACCGGGGAGCTGTTTTTT. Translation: CASSSGTGNTGELFF.